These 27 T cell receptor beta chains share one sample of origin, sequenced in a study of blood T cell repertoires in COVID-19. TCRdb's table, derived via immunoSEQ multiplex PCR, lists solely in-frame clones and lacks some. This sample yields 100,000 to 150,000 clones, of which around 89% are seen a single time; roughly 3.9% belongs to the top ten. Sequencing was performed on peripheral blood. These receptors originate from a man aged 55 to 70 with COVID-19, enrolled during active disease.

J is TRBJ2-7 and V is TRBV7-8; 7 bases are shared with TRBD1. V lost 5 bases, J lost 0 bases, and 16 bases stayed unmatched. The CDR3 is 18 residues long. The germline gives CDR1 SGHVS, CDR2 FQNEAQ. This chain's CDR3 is CASSRTTRAGGSSYEQYF. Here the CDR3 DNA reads TGTGCCAGCAGCCGAACAACCCGAGCAGGGGGATCCTCCTACGAGCAGTACTTC.

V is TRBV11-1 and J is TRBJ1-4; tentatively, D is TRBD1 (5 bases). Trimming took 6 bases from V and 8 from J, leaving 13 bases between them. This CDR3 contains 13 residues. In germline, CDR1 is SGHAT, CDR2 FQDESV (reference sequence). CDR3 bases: TGTGCCAGCAGGGGGCCCTGGGAAGAAAAACTGTTTTTT. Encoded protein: CASRGPWEEKLFF.

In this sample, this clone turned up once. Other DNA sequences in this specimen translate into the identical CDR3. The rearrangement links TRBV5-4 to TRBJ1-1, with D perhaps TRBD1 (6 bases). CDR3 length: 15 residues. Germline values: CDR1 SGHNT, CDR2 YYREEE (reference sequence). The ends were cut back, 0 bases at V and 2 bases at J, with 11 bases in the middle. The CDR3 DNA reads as TGTGCCAGCAGCTTGGAGCAGGGGCGCAACACTGAAGCTTTCTTT. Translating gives CASSLEQGRNTEAFF.

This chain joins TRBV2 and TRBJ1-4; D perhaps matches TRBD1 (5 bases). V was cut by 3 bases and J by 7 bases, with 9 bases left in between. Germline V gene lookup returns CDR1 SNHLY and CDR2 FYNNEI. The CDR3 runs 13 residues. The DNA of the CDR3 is TGTGCCAGCAGTGAGGGGGGAGGTGAAAAACTGTTTTTT. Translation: CASSEGGGEKLFF.

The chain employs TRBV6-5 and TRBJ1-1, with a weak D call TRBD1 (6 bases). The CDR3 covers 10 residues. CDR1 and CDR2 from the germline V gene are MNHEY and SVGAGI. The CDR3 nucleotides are TGTGCAACAGGGTCCACTGAAGCTTTCTTT. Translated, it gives CATGSTEAFF.

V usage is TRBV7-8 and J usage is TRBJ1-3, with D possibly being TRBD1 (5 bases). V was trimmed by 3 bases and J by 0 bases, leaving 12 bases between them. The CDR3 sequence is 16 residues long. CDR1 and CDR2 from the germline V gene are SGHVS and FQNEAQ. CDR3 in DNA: TGTGCCAGCAGCTTTGGGAACAGGCTCTCTGGAAACACCATATATTTT. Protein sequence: CASSFGNRLSGNTIYF.

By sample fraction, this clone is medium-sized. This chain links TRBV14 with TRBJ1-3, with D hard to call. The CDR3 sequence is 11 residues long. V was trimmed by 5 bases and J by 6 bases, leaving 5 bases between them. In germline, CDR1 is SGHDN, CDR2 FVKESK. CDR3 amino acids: CASSGVNTIYF. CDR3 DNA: TGTGCCAGCAGCGGAGTAAACACCATATATTTT.

The CDR3 region has the DNA TGCGCCAGCAGCCAGAGCTTACAGGGGGCGAGAGGCTATGGCTACACCTTC. As protein: CASSQSLQGARGYGYTF. This chain links TRBV4-3 with TRBJ1-2, with 9 nucleotides matching TRBD1. The CDR3 sequence is 17 residues long. The V segment lost 3 bases and the J segment 4 bases; nucleotides outside the gene matches: 12. Germline loops: CDR1 LGHNA, CDR2 YSLEER.

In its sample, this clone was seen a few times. CDR3 residues: CASSWTGAGELFF. The CDR3 DNA reads TGTGCCAGCAGCTGGACAGGGGCCGGGGAGCTGTTTTTT. V usage is TRBV12-3 or TRBV12-4 and J usage is TRBJ2-2, with 9 bases fitting TRBD1. This CDR3 comprises 13 residues. Losses at the gene ends were 6 bases for V and 6 bases for J; bases not matched to a gene: 2.

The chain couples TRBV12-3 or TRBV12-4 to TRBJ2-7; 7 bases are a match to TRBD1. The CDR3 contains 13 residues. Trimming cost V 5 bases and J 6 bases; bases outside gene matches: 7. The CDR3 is CASSRDRVGEQYF. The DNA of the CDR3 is TGTGCCAGCAGTCGTGACAGGGTTGGCGAGCAGTACTTC.

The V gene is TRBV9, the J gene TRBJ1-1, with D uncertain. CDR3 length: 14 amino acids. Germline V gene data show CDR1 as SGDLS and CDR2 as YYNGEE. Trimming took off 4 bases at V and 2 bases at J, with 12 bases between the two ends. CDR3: CASSSTDSNTEAFF. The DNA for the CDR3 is TGTGCCAGCAGCAGTACAGATTCTAACACTGAAGCTTTCTTT.

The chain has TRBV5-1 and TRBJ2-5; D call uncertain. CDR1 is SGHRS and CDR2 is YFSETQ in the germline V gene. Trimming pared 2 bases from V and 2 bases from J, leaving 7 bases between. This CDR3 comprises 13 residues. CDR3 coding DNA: TGCGCCAGCAGCTTTAGTCCGCAAGAGACCCAGTACTTC. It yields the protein CASSFSPQETQYF.

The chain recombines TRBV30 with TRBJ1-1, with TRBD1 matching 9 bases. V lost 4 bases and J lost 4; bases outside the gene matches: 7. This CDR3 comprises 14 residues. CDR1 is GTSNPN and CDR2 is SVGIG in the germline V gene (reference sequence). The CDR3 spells CAWTETTGGTEAFF. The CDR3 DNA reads TGTGCCTGGACGGAAACGACAGGGGGCACTGAAGCTTTCTTT.

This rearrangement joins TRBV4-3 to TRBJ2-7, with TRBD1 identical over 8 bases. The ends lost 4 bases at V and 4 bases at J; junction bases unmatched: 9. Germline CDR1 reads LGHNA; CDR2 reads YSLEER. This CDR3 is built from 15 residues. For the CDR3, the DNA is TGCGCCAGCAGCCGGGGTGCAGGGGGCACTTACGAGCAGTACTTC. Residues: CASSRGAGGTYEQYF.

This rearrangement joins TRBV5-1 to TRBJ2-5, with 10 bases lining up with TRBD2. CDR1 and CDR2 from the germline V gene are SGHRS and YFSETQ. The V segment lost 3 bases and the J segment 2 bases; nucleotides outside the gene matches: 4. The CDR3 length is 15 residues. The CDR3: CASSSSGGLQETQYF. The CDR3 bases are TGCGCCAGCAGCTCTAGCGGGGGTCTACAAGAGACCCAGTACTTC.

The CDR3 loop reads CASRAAGVSEQYF. The DNA for the CDR3 is TGTGCCAGCAGGGCTGCAGGGGTCAGCGAGCAGTACTTC. This chain connects TRBV6-6 to TRBJ2-7; D might be TRBD1 (6 bases). Trimming took 6 bases from V and 6 from J, leaving 15 bases between them. In germline, CDR1 is MNHNY, CDR2 SVGAGI (reference sequence). The CDR3 spans 13 residues.

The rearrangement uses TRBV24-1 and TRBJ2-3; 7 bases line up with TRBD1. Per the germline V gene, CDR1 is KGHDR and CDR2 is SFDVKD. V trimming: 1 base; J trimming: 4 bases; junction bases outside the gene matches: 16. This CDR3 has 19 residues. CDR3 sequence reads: CATSDFNLKQGKRADTQYF. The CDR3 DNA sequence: TGTGCCACCAGTGATTTTAACCTAAAACAGGGGAAGCGAGCAGATACGCAGTATTTT.

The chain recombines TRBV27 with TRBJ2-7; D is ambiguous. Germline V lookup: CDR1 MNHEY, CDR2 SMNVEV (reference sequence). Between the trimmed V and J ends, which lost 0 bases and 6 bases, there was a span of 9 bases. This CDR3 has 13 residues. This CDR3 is CASSLSHEFEQYF. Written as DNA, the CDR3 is TGTGCCAGCAGTTTATCACATGAATTCGAGCAGTACTTC.

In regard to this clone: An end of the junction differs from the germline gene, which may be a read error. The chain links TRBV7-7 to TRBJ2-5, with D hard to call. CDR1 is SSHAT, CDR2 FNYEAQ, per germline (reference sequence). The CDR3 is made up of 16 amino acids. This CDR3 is CASSLGPQRHRETQYF. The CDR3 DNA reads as TGTGCTAGCAGCTTAGGACCCCAGAGACATAGAGAGACCCAGTACTTC.

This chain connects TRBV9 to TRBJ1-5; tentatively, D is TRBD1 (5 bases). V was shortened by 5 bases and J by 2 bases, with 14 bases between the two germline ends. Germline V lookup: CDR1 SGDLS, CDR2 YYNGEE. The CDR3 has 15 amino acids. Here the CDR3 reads CASSRTPDGNQPQHF. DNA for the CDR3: TGTGCCAGCAGTCGGACACCGGATGGCAATCAGCCCCAGCATTTT.

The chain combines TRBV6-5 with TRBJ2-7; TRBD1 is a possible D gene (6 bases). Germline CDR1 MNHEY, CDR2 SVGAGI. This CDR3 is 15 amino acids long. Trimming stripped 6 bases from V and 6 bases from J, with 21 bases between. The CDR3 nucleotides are TGTGCCAGCAGACCTGGTGGGACACTCTCGTTCGAGCAGTACTTC. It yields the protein CASRPGGTLSFEQYF.

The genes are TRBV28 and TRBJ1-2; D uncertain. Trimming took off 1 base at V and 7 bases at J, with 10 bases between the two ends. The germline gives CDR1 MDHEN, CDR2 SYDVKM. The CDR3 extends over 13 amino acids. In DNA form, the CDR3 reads TGTGCCAGCAGTTTATTGAGGGAAGGTGGCTACACCTTC. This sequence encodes CASSLLREGGYTF.

The CDR3 loop reads CASSYSWTGGSPLHF. CDR3 sequence (DNA): TGTGCCAGCAGTTACTCCTGGACAGGCGGTTCACCCCTCCACTTT. V and J are TRBV6-5 and TRBJ1-6, with 7 positions matching TRBD1. The V gene's germline CDR1 is MNHEY and CDR2 SVGAGI. This CDR3 is built from 15 residues. V lost 0 bases and J lost 9; bases outside the gene matches: 5.

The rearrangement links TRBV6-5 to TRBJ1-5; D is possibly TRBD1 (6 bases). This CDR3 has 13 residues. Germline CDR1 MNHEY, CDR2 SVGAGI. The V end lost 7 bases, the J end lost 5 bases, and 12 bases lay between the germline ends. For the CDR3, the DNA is TGTGCCAGCACCCGGGACACTGATCAGCCCCAGCATTTT. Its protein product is CASTRDTDQPQHF.

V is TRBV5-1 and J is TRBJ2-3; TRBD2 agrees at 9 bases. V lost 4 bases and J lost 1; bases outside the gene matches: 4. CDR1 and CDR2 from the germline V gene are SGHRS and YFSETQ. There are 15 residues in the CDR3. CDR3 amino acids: CASSQIAGGTDTQYF. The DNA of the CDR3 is TGCGCCAGCAGCCAGATAGCGGGGGGCACAGATACGCAGTATTTT.

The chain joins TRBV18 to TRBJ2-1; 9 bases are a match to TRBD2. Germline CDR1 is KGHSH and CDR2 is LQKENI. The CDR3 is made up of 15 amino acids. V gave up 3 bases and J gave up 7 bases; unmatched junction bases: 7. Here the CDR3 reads CASSPGGGASNEQFF. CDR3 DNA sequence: TGTGCCAGCTCACCGGGCGGGGGGGCTTCGAATGAGCAGTTCTTC.

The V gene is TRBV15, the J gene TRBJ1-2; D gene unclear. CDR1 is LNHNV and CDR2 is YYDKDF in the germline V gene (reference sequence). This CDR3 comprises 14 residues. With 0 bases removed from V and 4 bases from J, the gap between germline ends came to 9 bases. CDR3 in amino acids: CATSRDGPVYGYTF. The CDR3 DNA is TGTGCCACCAGCAGAGATGGGCCGGTCTATGGCTACACCTTC.